These 11 T cell receptor beta chains originate from one sample sequenced in a study of shared T cell receptors in the human thymus. Using immunoSEQ multiplex PCR, the repertoire was profiled, and TCRdb retains in-frame clones only, with some absent. This sample has some 640,000 clones, with about 87% found just once. The sample was also reused in another study, on human thymus T cells.

Specimen: thymocytes. The source is a boy younger than two with a congenital heart defect.

DNA for the CDR3: TGTGCCAGCTCGAGGGGAGGGCTAAACTATGGCTACACCTTC. Translating gives CASSRGGLNYGYTF. The rearrangement uses TRBV5-6 and TRBJ1-2; perhaps TRBD1 as D (5 bases). Germline V lookup: CDR1 SGHDT, CDR2 YYEEEE. V dropped 7 bases and J dropped 2 bases, with 15 bases sitting between them. CDR3 length equals 14 residues.

The chain combines TRBV5-4 with TRBJ2-1; tentative D call: TRBD2 (6 bases). There are 14 residues in the CDR3. Trimming left V 7 bases short and J 0 bases short, with 11 bases between. The germline V gene encodes CDR1 SGHNT and CDR2 YYREEE (reference sequence). The DNA for the CDR3 is TGTGCCAGCGGATCGGGACTCTCCTACAATGAGCAGTTCTTC. Amino acids: CASGSGLSYNEQFF.

In this sample, this clone turned up a few times. The chain carries TRBV5-1 and TRBJ1-5, with TRBD1 as a possible D gene (6 bases). Trimming removed 0 bases from V and 4 bases from J, with 14 bases in between. Germline CDR1 reads SGHRS; CDR2 reads YFSETQ. The CDR3 is 16 amino acids. The CDR3 bases are TGCGCCAGCAGCTTGGGGATAACAGGGAGAAATCAGCCCCAGCATTTT. Residues: CASSLGITGRNQPQHF. The full variable domain, completed using reference TRBV5-1 and TRBJ1-5, is KAGVTQTPRYLIKTRGQQVTLSCSPISGHRSVSWYQQTPGQGLQFLFEYFSETQRNKGNFPGRFSGRQFSNSRSEMNVSTLELGDSALYLCASSLGITGRNQPQHFGDGTRLSIL.

The chain links TRBV2 to TRBJ2-1; TRBD2 might be the D (6 bases). Germline CDR1 and CDR2: SNHLY and FYNNEI. The length of the CDR3 is 13 residues. V was pared by 8 bases and J by 2 bases, with 10 bases between. CDR3 sequence reads: CASAGLPYNEQFF. As DNA, the CDR3 is TGTGCCAGCGCCGGACTACCCTACAATGAGCAGTTCTTC.

CDR3 sequence reads: CASSYIAGDCNYGYTF. CDR3 nucleotide sequence: TGTGCCAGCAGTTATATCGCGGGCGACTGTAACTATGGCTACACCTTC. The rearrangement uses TRBV6-5 and TRBJ1-2, with unresolved D. V was shortened by 3 bases and J by 1 base, with 15 bases between the two germline ends. The germline V gene has CDR1 MNHEY and CDR2 SVGAGI. This CDR3 is 16 amino acids long.

This rearrangement joins TRBV5-5 to TRBJ2-5, with a possible D match to TRBD2 (5 bases). The germline gives CDR1 SGHKS, CDR2 YYEKEE (reference sequence). CDR3 length: 14 amino acids. V was clipped by 3 bases and J by 4 bases, with 13 bases between them. CDR3: CASSSTGGGETQYF. Written as DNA, the CDR3 is TGTGCCAGCAGCTCAACCGGCGGAGGAGAGACCCAGTACTTC.

V and J are TRBV7-9 and TRBJ2-2; TRBD2 might be the D (6 bases). V was clipped by 0 bases and J by 4 bases, with 18 bases between them. Germline assignment: CDR1 SEHNR and CDR2 FQNEAQ (reference sequence). This CDR3 is 18 amino acids long. This CDR3 reads CASSLAFGREVFTGELFF. Written as DNA, the CDR3 is TGTGCCAGCAGCTTAGCGTTTGGCAGGGAGGTCTTCACCGGGGAGCTGTTTTTT.

This clone was seen a handful of times. This sequence joins TRBV7-2 and TRBJ2-2; a possible D gene is TRBD1 (5 bases). V was shortened by 2 bases and J by 5 bases, with 6 bases between the two germline ends. Germline CDR1 SGHTA, CDR2 FQGNSA. The CDR3 covers 13 residues. The chain's CDR3 is CASSLQGTGELFF. Written as DNA, the CDR3 is TGTGCCAGCAGCTTACAGGGTACCGGGGAGCTGTTTTTT.

V is TRBV7-2 and J is TRBJ2-7; 10 nucleotides align to TRBD2. Germline values: CDR1 SGHTA, CDR2 FQGNSA. The CDR3 covers 16 residues. V lost 5 bases to trimming and J lost 3 bases; unmatched junction nucleotides: 10. The CDR3: CASSTGKREGFYEQYF. The CDR3 DNA is TGTGCCAGCAGCACCGGCAAGCGGGAGGGCTTCTACGAGCAGTACTTC.

The chain has TRBV5-1 and TRBJ2-2; a weak D match, TRBD1 (6 bases). CDR1 is SGHRS, CDR2 YFSETQ, per germline. Trimming removed 4 bases at V and 6 bases at J, with 10 bases between. The CDR3 covers 13 residues. CDR3 in amino acids: CASSPNRAGELFF. As DNA, the CDR3 is TGCGCCAGCAGCCCAAACAGGGCCGGGGAGCTGTTTTTT.

The rearrangement uses TRBV19 and TRBJ1-6, with D unclear. V dropped 4 bases and J dropped 14 bases, with 15 bases sitting between them. The CDR3 has 13 amino acids. Germline values: CDR1 LNHDA, CDR2 SQIVND (reference sequence). The DNA of the CDR3 is TGTGCCAGTAGTAATATTTTGGGCTTCACCCTCCACTTT. Translation gives CASSNILGFTLHF.